A single sample is the source of the 24 T cell receptor beta chains below, sequenced in a study of cytomegalovirus exposure and HLA in healthy donors. 60 Vbeta and 13 Jbeta primers were used in PCR. This table comes from immunoSEQ multiplex PCR, and its TCRdb copy is limited to in-frame clones, with some not included. The sample records about 190,000 clones, 60% to 80% being singletons. Source material: PBMCs. Receptors originate from a woman younger than 35 in good health and CMV-seronegative.

This sequence joins TRBV29-1 and TRBJ2-3; no reliable D call. The CDR3 loop spans 11 amino acids. V dropped 7 bases and J dropped 2 bases, with 7 bases sitting between them. Germline assignment: CDR1 SQVTM and CDR2 ANQGSEA. CDR3 loop: CSGQDTDTQYF. Written as DNA, the CDR3 is TGCAGCGGGCAGGACACAGATACGCAGTATTTT.

This clone occurred a few times. This chain connects TRBV19 to TRBJ2-7; TRBD2 is a possible D gene (5 bases). The V and J ends lost 3 bases and 6 bases respectively, with 9 bases between them. This CDR3 has 12 residues. Germline CDR1 LNHDA, CDR2 SQIVND (reference sequence). The CDR3, as DNA: TGTGCCAGTAGTATCGGGGTGGGCGAGCAGTACTTC. Translating it yields CASSIGVGEQYF.

The chain joins TRBV9 to TRBJ2-5; 7 bases are shared with TRBD1. Per germline, CDR1 SGDLS and CDR2 YYNGEE. The CDR3 covers 16 residues. Losses at the gene ends were 2 bases for V and 1 base for J; bases not matched to a gene: 8. Here the CDR3 reads CASSVGTVISQETQYF. The CDR3 region has the DNA TGTGCCAGCAGCGTGGGGACAGTGATAAGCCAAGAGACCCAGTACTTC.

This clone was observed a single time. The V gene is TRBV11-2, the J gene TRBJ1-4; 8 bases line up with TRBD1. J was trimmed by 7 bases and V by 3 bases; bases with no gene match: 4. This CDR3 region has 14 residues. CDR1 is SGHAT and CDR2 is FQNNGV in the germline V gene. In DNA, the CDR3 is TGTGCCAGCAGCTTGGACAGGGCATCTGAAAAACTGTTTTTT. This sequence encodes CASSLDRASEKLFF.

J is TRBJ2-1 and V is TRBV29-1; D may be TRBD1 (5 bases). Germline V gene lookup returns CDR1 SQVTM and CDR2 ANQGSEA. There are 13 residues in the CDR3. The ends were cut back, 3 bases at V and 4 bases at J, with 10 bases in the middle. CDR3 in amino acids: CSVDRETYNEQFF. CDR3 coding DNA: TGCAGCGTTGACAGGGAAACTTACAATGAGCAGTTCTTC.

This rearrangement joins TRBV6-1 to TRBJ2-7; no clear D. This CDR3 comprises 15 residues. Trimming removed 1 base at V and 0 bases at J, with 10 bases between. Germline assignment: CDR1 MNHNS and CDR2 SASEGT. CDR3: CASSEEQISSYEQYF. The CDR3 DNA sequence: TGTGCCAGCAGTGAAGAACAGATAAGCTCCTACGAGCAGTACTTC.

This chain links TRBV27 with TRBJ2-7; 9 bases line up with TRBD1. Germline V gene data show CDR1 as MNHEY and CDR2 as SMNVEV (reference sequence). Trimming cost V 7 bases and J 3 bases; bases outside gene matches: 7. The CDR3 is 14 amino acids. CDR3 nucleotide sequence: TGTGCCAGCACGCGGACAGGGGCTTTCTACGAGCAGTACTTC. Its protein is CASTRTGAFYEQYF.

This clone was detected a few times. The rearrangement joins TRBV19 to TRBJ1-2; 8 bases line up with TRBD1. The CDR3 totals 14 residues. Trimming at V came to 9 bases and at J to 3 bases, leaving 9 bases not matched to a gene. Germline V gene data show CDR1 as LNHDA and CDR2 as SQIVND (reference sequence). This CDR3 is CASGTGVRDYGYTF. Written as DNA, the CDR3 is TGTGCCAGCGGGACAGGCGTCCGGGACTATGGCTACACCTTC.

This clone was seen only a few times. At one end, the junction sequence differs from germline, possibly due to a read error. This chain links TRBV13 with TRBJ1-2, with a weak D call TRBD1 (6 bases). Per the germline V gene, CDR1 is PRHDT and CDR2 is FYEKMQ (reference sequence). This CDR3 is 14 amino acids long. The CDR3 region is CASSLKGGGGRFAF. CDR3 bases: TGTGCCAGCAGCTTAAAAGGAGGGGGAGGGCGATTTGCCTTC. Supplemented by reference TRBV13 and TRBJ1-2, the full variable domain reads AAGVIQSPRHLIKEKRETATLKCYPIPRHDTVYWYQQGPGQDPQFLISFYEKMQSDKGSIPDRFSAQQFSDYHSELNMSSLELGDSALYFCASSLKGGGGRFAFGSGTRLTVV.

The V call is TRBV6-5, the J call TRBJ1-1; no definite D call. The CDR3 runs to 11 residues. The germline CDR1 and CDR2 sequences are MNHEY and SVGAGI. Trimming shortened V by 6 bases and J by 5 bases, and 7 bases separated the two germline ends. This chain's CDR3 is CASREGTEAFF. The CDR3 bases are TGTGCCAGCAGGGAGGGTACTGAAGCTTTCTTT.

The gene calls are TRBV9 and TRBJ2-5, with D possibly matching TRBD2 (6 bases). Deletions cut 4 bases from V and 2 bases from J, with 15 bases between. The length of the CDR3 is 15 residues. The germline gives CDR1 SGDLS, CDR2 YYNGEE. Here the CDR3 reads CASSPGPGRQETQYF. CDR3 in DNA: TGTGCCAGCAGCCCGGGACCTGGGAGGCAAGAGACCCAGTACTTC.

In this sample, this clone turned up once. The V gene is TRBV28, the J gene TRBJ1-1, with unresolved D. V dropped 6 bases and J dropped 0 bases, with 11 bases sitting between them. The germline gives CDR1 MDHEN, CDR2 SYDVKM. The length of the CDR3 is 14 residues. The CDR3 DNA is TGTGCCAGCAGCCCCGTATCCTTGAACACTGAAGCTTTCTTT. It translates to CASSPVSLNTEAFF.

The chain links TRBV5-1 to TRBJ1-1; D perhaps matches TRBD1 (5 bases). The CDR3 totals 15 residues. Germline CDR1 reads SGHRS; CDR2 reads YFSETQ. Trimming pared 4 bases from V and 3 bases from J, leaving 16 bases between. The CDR3 loop is CASSPGGGDHTEAFF. The CDR3 DNA follows: TGCGCCAGCAGCCCGGGCGGAGGGGATCACACTGAAGCTTTCTTT. Supplemented by reference TRBV5-1 and TRBJ1-1, the full variable domain reads KAGVTQTPRYLIKTRGQQVTLSCSPISGHRSVSWYQQTPGQGLQFLFEYFSETQRNKGNFPGRFSGRQFSNSRSEMNVSTLELGDSALYLCASSPGGGDHTEAFFGQGTRLTVV.

This sequence joins TRBV2 and TRBJ1-2; no clear D. Trimming pared 3 bases from V and 4 bases from J, leaving 9 bases between. The CDR3 runs to 13 residues. CDR1 is SNHLY and CDR2 is FYNNEI in the germline V gene. CDR3 residues: CASSDEVGYGYTF. The CDR3 nucleotides are TGTGCCAGCAGTGATGAGGTTGGCTATGGCTACACCTTC.

This sequence joins TRBV13 and TRBJ2-3, with unresolved D. The CDR3 sequence is 14 residues long. V shed 5 bases and J shed 3 bases, with 12 bases lying between them. CDR1 is PRHDT, CDR2 FYEKMQ, per germline (reference sequence). CDR3 protein: CASSAPRRTDTQYF. The CDR3 DNA reads as TGTGCCAGCAGCGCCCCTAGAAGGACAGATACGCAGTATTTT.

The table lists this clone with a few counts. J is TRBJ1-1 and V is TRBV28, with 8 bases that match TRBD1. Germline loops: CDR1 MDHEN, CDR2 SYDVKM. The CDR3 is made up of 16 amino acids. The V segment lost 8 bases and the J segment 3 bases; nucleotides outside the gene matches: 14. CDR3 loop: CASPRPSGTGYTEAFF. CDR3 coding DNA: TGTGCCAGCCCCCGGCCCTCCGGGACAGGTTACACTGAAGCTTTCTTT.

The table lists this clone with a count of one. V gene TRBV2 combines with J gene TRBJ1-5; D gene uncertain. Per the germline V gene, CDR1 is SNHLY and CDR2 is FYNNEI. This CDR3 comprises 13 residues. Deletions cut 7 bases from V and 3 bases from J, with 10 bases between. CDR3 loop: CASNLQINQPQHF. The CDR3 DNA reads as TGTGCCAGCAACCTACAGATCAATCAGCCCCAGCATTTT.

The chain links TRBV28 to TRBJ1-6; D is perhaps TRBD1 (6 bases). This CDR3 comprises 14 residues. CDR1 is MDHEN and CDR2 is SYDVKM in the germline V gene. Deletions cut 5 bases from V and 9 bases from J, with 14 bases between. The chain's CDR3 is CASSNRDSGSPLHF. The CDR3 DNA is TGTGCCAGCAGTAACAGGGATTCGGGTTCACCCCTCCACTTT.

The V gene is TRBV5-1, the J gene TRBJ1-2; 8 positions agree with TRBD1. Trimming took 5 bases from V and 0 from J; bases not matched to a gene: 3. Looked up from germline, CDR1 is SGHRS and CDR2 is YFSETQ. The CDR3 contains 14 residues. The CDR3: CASRRTGPNYGYTF. The CDR3 DNA follows: TGCGCCAGCAGAAGGACAGGGCCTAACTATGGCTACACCTTC.

The chain has TRBV30 and TRBJ2-3; D might be TRBD2 (5 bases). CDR1 GTSNPN and CDR2 SVGIG come from the germline V gene (reference sequence). The CDR3 is 14 residues long. The V gene lost 3 bases and the J gene lost 2 bases, with 12 bases spanning the gap. The CDR3 protein is CAWREVVITDTQYF. As DNA, the CDR3 is TGTGCCTGGAGGGAGGTCGTGATCACAGATACGCAGTATTTT.

The chain couples TRBV4-2 to TRBJ1-3; D is possibly TRBD1 (6 bases). V was shortened by 0 bases and J by 5 bases, with 17 bases between the two germline ends. There are 17 residues in the CDR3. Germline CDR1 LGHNA, CDR2 YNFKEQ. CDR3 region: CASSQDLVDSGRNTIYF. DNA of the CDR3: TGTGCCAGCAGCCAAGATCTTGTGGACAGCGGCAGAAACACCATATATTTT.

V gene TRBV9 combines with J gene TRBJ2-7, with D perhaps matching TRBD2 (5 bases). The ends were cut back, 1 base at V and 7 bases at J, with 12 bases in the middle. Looked up from germline, CDR1 is SGDLS and CDR2 is YYNGEE. The CDR3 spans 13 residues. CDR3 sequence: CASSVTLTGEQYF. Written as DNA, the CDR3 is TGTGCCAGCAGCGTAACACTCACGGGGGAGCAGTACTTC.

The chain employs TRBV15 and TRBJ1-2; the match to TRBD1 covers 9 bases. This CDR3 comprises 15 residues. The V gene end was trimmed by 0 bases and the J gene end by 3 bases; junction bases not matched to a gene: 2. The germline gives CDR1 LNHNV, CDR2 YYDKDF (reference sequence). CDR3 bases: TGTGCCACCAGCAGAGAACAGGGGGCGTACTATGGCTACACCTTC. Translated, it gives CATSREQGAYYGYTF.

The chain recombines TRBV4-2 with TRBJ2-3; D is perhaps TRBD2 (6 bases). V was cut by 4 bases and J by 5 bases, with 10 bases left in between. The germline V gene encodes CDR1 LGHNA and CDR2 YNFKEQ. The CDR3 contains 13 residues. This CDR3 is CASSPDGGDTQYF. The CDR3 DNA is TGTGCCAGCAGCCCCGACGGGGGAGATACGCAGTATTTT.